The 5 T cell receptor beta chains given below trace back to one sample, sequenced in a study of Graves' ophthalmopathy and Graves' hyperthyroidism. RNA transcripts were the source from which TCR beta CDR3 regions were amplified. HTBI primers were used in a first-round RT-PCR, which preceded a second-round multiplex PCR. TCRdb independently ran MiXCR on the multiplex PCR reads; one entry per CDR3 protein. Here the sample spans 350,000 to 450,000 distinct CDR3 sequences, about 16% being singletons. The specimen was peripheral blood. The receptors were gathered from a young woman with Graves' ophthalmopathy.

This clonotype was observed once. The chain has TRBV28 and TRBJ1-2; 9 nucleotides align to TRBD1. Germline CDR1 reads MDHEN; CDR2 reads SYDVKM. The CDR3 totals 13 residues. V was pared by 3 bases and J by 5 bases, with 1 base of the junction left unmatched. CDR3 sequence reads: CASSFGTGYGYTF. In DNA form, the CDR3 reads TGTGCCAGCAGTTTTGGGACAGGGTATGGCTACACCTTC.

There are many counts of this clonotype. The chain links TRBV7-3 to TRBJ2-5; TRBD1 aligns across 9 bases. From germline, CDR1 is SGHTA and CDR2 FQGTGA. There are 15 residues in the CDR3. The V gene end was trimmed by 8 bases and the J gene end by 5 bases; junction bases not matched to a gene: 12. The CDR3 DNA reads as TGTGCCAGCTCTTCGGGACAGGGTATTTTGGAGACCCAGTACTTC. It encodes CASSSGQGILETQYF.

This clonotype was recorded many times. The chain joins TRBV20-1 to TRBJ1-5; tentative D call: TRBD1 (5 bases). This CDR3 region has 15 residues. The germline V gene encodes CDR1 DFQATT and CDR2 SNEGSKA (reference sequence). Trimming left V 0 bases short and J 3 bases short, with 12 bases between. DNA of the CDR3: TGCAGTGCTAGAGATAACGACAGACCCAATCAGCCCCAGCATTTT. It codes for CSARDNDRPNQPQHF.

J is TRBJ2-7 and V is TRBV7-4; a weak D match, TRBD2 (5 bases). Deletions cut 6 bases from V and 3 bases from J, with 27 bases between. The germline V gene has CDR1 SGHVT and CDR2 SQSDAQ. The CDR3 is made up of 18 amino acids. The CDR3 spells CASSSLGLHSEFRYEQYF. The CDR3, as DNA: TGTGCCAGCAGTTCGCTTGGACTCCATTCTGAGTTCCGCTACGAGCAGTACTTC.

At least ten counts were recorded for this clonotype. The CDR3 nucleotides are TGTGCCACCCGGGGAGGGCCCGACGCCGGGGAGCTGTTTTTT. Translated: CATRGGPDAGELFF. The chain uses TRBV24-1 and TRBJ2-2; 7 bases map to TRBD2. Germline CDR1 KGHDR, CDR2 SFDVKD. The CDR3 spans 14 residues. With V trimmed by 9 bases and J by 6 bases, 9 bases remained unmatched.